This T cell receptor (beta chain) was captured in a study of cytomegalovirus exposure and HLA in healthy donors. This clone has just one count. Amplification used 60 Vbeta primers and 13 Jbeta primers. Repertoires were generated with immunoSEQ multiplex PCR, while TCRdb's copy carries only in-frame clones and drops some. The sample records under 150,000 clones, just under 90% being singletons. Trimming took 4 bases from V and 2 from J, leaving 12 bases between them. The CDR3 loop spans 15 amino acids. The germline V gene encodes CDR1 MDHEN and CDR2 SYDVKM. The sequence was collected from a woman in her 30s in good health and CMV-seronegative. The V and J genes are TRBV28 and TRBJ1-5; no firm D call. What was sequenced was PBMCs. The CDR3 loop reads CASSSEVRGNQPQHF. The CDR3 coding sequence is TGTGCCAGCAGTTCGGAGGTTCGGGGCAATCAGCCCCAGCATTTT.